This T cell receptor beta chain was recorded in a study of blood T cell repertoires in COVID-19. The CDR3 spans 13 residues. Germline V gives CDR1 KGHSH, CDR2 LQKENI. V lost 3 bases and J 1 base, leaving 6 bases between the germline ends. Clones were sequenced by immunoSEQ multiplex PCR, and TCRdb holds only the in-frame ones, with some missing. The table records 350,000 to 400,000 clones, 70% to 90% of them present only once. V is TRBV18 and J is TRBJ1-1; D is undetermined. Sequenced sample: PBMCs or T cells enriched from blood (not recorded which). The receptor was isolated from a man between 40 and 49 years old in a cohort exposed to, infected with or recovered from COVID-19 (not recorded which). In DNA form, the CDR3 reads TGTGCCAGCTCACCGGGGAGGAACACTGAAGCTTTCTTT. It translates to CASSPGRNTEAFF. The full variable domain, with the rest looked up from reference TRBV18 and TRBJ1-1, is NAGVMQNPRHLVRRRGQEARLRCSPMKGHSHVYWYRQLPEEGLKFMVYLQKENIIDESGMPKERFSAEFPKEGPSILRIQQVVRGDSAAYFCASSPGRNTEAFFGQGTRLTVV.